A selection of T cell receptor beta chains follows, all from one sample in a study of early T cells in non-severe SARS-CoV-2 infection. One entry per CDR3 protein results from TCRdb running MiXCR on the 5' RACE reads. The sample yields more than 55,000 distinct CDR3 sequences, about 6% seen once. The source was whole blood, collected at baseline. These receptors were taken from an adult who was a healthcare worker with PCR-confirmed SARS-CoV-2 infection or an uninfected control (not recorded which). Both conserved end residues are part of each CDR3. A D gene is named only where the DNA matches it firmly. Clone size is stated in some rows and not others, as once, few, many or a class when expanded.

J gene: TRBJ2-5; D gene: .; V gene: TRBV29-1; clone size: many; CDR3 protein: CSVRREAETQYF; CDR3 DNA: TGCAGCGTGCGAAGAGAAGCGGAGACCCAGTACTTC
J gene: TRBJ2-5; D gene: .; V gene: TRBV7-9; clone size: many; CDR3 protein: CASSFYREETQYF; CDR3 DNA: TGTGCCAGCAGCTTTTACAGGGAAGAGACCCAGTACTTC
J gene: TRBJ1-3; D gene: .; V gene: TRBV28; clone size: many; CDR3 protein: CASTAGGSGNTIYF; CDR3 DNA: TGTGCCAGCACCGCCGGGGGGTCTGGAAACACCATATATTTT
J gene: TRBJ2-1; D gene: .; V gene: TRBV4-2; clone size: many; CDR3 protein: CASSQESGIQDNEQFF; CDR3 DNA: TGTGCCAGCAGCCAAGAATCGGGAATTCAGGACAATGAGCAGTTCTTC
J gene: TRBJ2-7; D gene: .; V gene: TRBV29-1; clone size: few; CDR3 protein: CSVELGFNYEQYF; CDR3 DNA: TGCAGCGTTGAACTAGGGTTTAACTACGAGCAGTACTTC
J gene: TRBJ2-1; D gene: .; V gene: TRBV10-3; clone size: .; CDR3 protein: CAISDSRGSYNEQFF; CDR3 DNA: TGTGCCATCAGTGACTCCCGTGGCTCCTACAATGAGCAGTTCTTC
J gene: TRBJ2-1; D gene: .; V gene: TRBV28; clone size: many; CDR3 protein: CASSSNEQFF; CDR3 DNA: TGTGCCAGCAGTTCTAATGAGCAGTTCTTC
J gene: TRBJ2-3; D gene: TRBD1; V gene: TRBV5-1; clone size: .; CDR3 protein: CASSRQTGEATDTQYF; CDR3 DNA: TGCGCCAGCAGCCGTCAGACAGGGGAGGCCACAGATACGCAGTATTTT
J gene: TRBJ2-5; D gene: TRBD1; V gene: TRBV19; clone size: many; CDR3 protein: CATRGQGKETQYF; CDR3 DNA: TGTGCCACCAGAGGACAGGGAAAAGAGACCCAGTACTTC
J gene: TRBJ2-1; D gene: .; V gene: TRBV6-6; clone size: many; CDR3 protein: CASSELGSYNEQFF; CDR3 DNA: TGTGCCAGCAGTGAACTTGGGTCCTACAATGAGCAGTTCTTC
J gene: TRBJ1-5; D gene: TRBD1; V gene: TRBV29-1; clone size: many; CDR3 protein: CSVTTGGGQPQHF; CDR3 DNA: TGCAGCGTCACCACAGGGGGAGGTCAGCCCCAGCATTTT
J gene: TRBJ2-7; D gene: TRBD2; V gene: TRBV6-2/TRBV6-3; clone size: .; CDR3 protein: CASRSSGRNHEQYF; CDR3 DNA: TGTGCCAGCAGATCCAGCGGGAGGAATCACGAGCAGTACTTC
J gene: TRBJ2-1; D gene: TRBD1; V gene: TRBV12-3/TRBV12-4; clone size: many; CDR3 protein: CASTSYEGAVTNEQFF; CDR3 DNA: TGTGCCAGCACCTCCTACGAGGGGGCAGTGACCAATGAGCAGTTCTTC
J gene: TRBJ1-2; D gene: .; V gene: TRBV3-1; clone size: few; CDR3 protein: CASSQVWGAYGYTF; CDR3 DNA: TGTGCCAGCAGCCAAGTTTGGGGGGCCTATGGCTACACCTTC
J gene: TRBJ2-1; D gene: TRBD1; V gene: TRBV19; clone size: few; CDR3 protein: CASWEGQGHNEQFF; CDR3 DNA: TGTGCCAGTTGGGAGGGACAGGGGCACAATGAGCAGTTCTTC
J gene: TRBJ2-3; D gene: TRBD2; V gene: TRBV2; clone size: many; CDR3 protein: CASLTSGSSDTQYF; CDR3 DNA: TGTGCCAGCTTAACTAGCGGGAGTTCAGATACGCAGTATTTT
J gene: TRBJ2-7; D gene: .; V gene: TRBV3-1; clone size: many; CDR3 protein: CASSQSSPISEQYF; CDR3 DNA: TGTGCCAGCAGCCAGTCTTCCCCCATAAGCGAGCAGTACTTC
J gene: TRBJ2-5; D gene: .; V gene: TRBV5-6; clone size: many; CDR3 protein: CASSPPDQETQYF; CDR3 DNA: TGTGCCAGCAGCCCGCCTGACCAAGAGACCCAGTACTTC